This entry lists 23 T cell receptor beta chains sequenced from one sample in a study of long-term antiretroviral therapy in people with HIV (dated by TCRdb to between 2021 and 2024). Sequencing of the TRB variable region was done with the immunoSEQ hsTCRB v3.0 assay at survey level resolution. In TCRdb, the immuneACCESS table is reduced to in-frame sequences with V and J assigned. These tables do not hold every clone; where another copy was compared, an unresolved V gene accounts for under half, and the others remain unexplained. The sample table shows about 15,000 clones, and around four fifths are seen once. The top ten hold approximately 13% of the sample. This specimen consisted of unsorted PBMCs, obtained about 3.1 years after starting antiretroviral therapy. These receptors were obtained from a woman in her thirties or forties with HIV.

The chain recombines TRBV7-2 with TRBJ2-2, with TRBD1 matching 7 bases. This CDR3 spans 15 amino acids. Germline V gene data show CDR1 as SGHTA and CDR2 as FQGNSA. The J segment lost 6 bases and the V segment lost 4 bases, leaving 8 bases of the junction unmatched. The CDR3 DNA reads TGTGCCAGCAGCTCGGCGCAGGGGGTATCCGGGGAGCTGTTTTTT. Translation: CASSSAQGVSGELFF. Using reference TRBV7-2 and TRBJ2-2 for the parts outside the CDR3, the full variable domain is GAGVSQSPSNKVTEKGKDVELRCDPISGHTALYWYRQSLGQGLEFLIYFQGNSAPDKSGLPSDRFSAERTGGSVSTLTIQRTQQEDSAVYLCASSSAQGVSGELFFGEGSRLTVL.

The rearrangement uses TRBV6-6 and TRBJ1-5; unclear D gene. Per germline, CDR1 MNHNY and CDR2 SVGAGI (reference sequence). V lost 4 bases and J lost 6, with 10 bases in between. This CDR3 is 13 amino acids long. CDR3 sequence: CASSFPVGQPQHF. CDR3 sequence (DNA): TGTGCCAGCAGTTTCCCGGTCGGTCAGCCCCAGCATTTT.

The genes are TRBV7-2 and TRBJ1-1; 7 bases are a match to TRBD1. The CDR3 totals 17 residues. Germline CDR1 and CDR2: SGHTA and FQGNSA. The ends lost 5 bases at V and 4 bases at J; junction bases unmatched: 16. The CDR3, as DNA: TGTGCCAGCAGCCGAACAGGGGTCACCATTTACAGCACTGAAGCTTTCTTT. It yields the protein CASSRTGVTIYSTEAFF.

The rearrangement uses TRBV7-2 and TRBJ1-2; a possible D gene is TRBD1 (5 bases). Germline-derived CDR1 and CDR2 are SGHTA and FQGNSA. The CDR3 extends over 13 amino acids. The V and J ends lost 5 bases and 8 bases respectively, with 15 bases between them. The CDR3, as DNA: TGTGCCAGCAGCGAATGGACAAGCAGAGGCTACACCTTC. Translated, it gives CASSEWTSRGYTF.

The chain joins TRBV7-9 to TRBJ2-3; D might be TRBD1 (5 bases). Germline V CDR1 and CDR2: SEHNR, FQNEAQ (reference sequence). Trimming cost V 6 bases and J 3 bases, with 19 bases left between them. CDR3 length: 16 residues. The CDR3 bases are TGTGCCAGCAGTTCGTCAGGGCAGAAAACTACAGATACGCAGTATTTT. Its protein is CASSSSGQKTTDTQYF.

The chain uses TRBV18 and TRBJ2-5; the match to TRBD2 covers 7 bases. Losses at the gene ends were 0 bases for V and 3 bases for J; bases not matched to a gene: 7. From germline, CDR1 is KGHSH and CDR2 LQKENI. This CDR3 contains 16 residues. The CDR3 region has the DNA TGTGCCAGCTCACCACCCGGGGGGACTAATAAAGAGACCCAGTACTTC. The encoded protein is CASSPPGGTNKETQYF.

The chain couples TRBV6-1 to TRBJ2-5; 14 positions match TRBD2. Germline V gives CDR1 MNHNS, CDR2 SASEGT. V shed 6 bases and J 2 bases; nucleotides not matched to a gene: 2. The length of the CDR3 is 15 residues. DNA of the CDR3: TGTGCCAGCAGCGGACTAGCGGGGGGTCAAGAGACCCAGTACTTC. Translating gives CASSGLAGGQETQYF.

This clone came up a few times. The chain has TRBV15 and TRBJ2-2; D is unclear. The CDR3 spans 13 residues. Looked up from germline, CDR1 is LNHNV and CDR2 is YYDKDF (reference sequence). Trimming shortened V by 0 bases and J by 7 bases, and 6 bases separated the two germline ends. The CDR3 reads CATSREWGGELFF. CDR3 nucleotide sequence: TGTGCCACCAGCAGAGAGTGGGGCGGGGAGCTGTTTTTT.

This chain uses TRBV2 with TRBJ1-6, with D possibly TRBD1 on 5 matching bases. The CDR3 is 13 residues long. V dropped 6 bases and J dropped 5 bases, with 8 bases sitting between them. Germline values: CDR1 SNHLY, CDR2 FYNNEI. CDR3 nucleotide sequence: TGTGCCAGCAGCGGGGACCATAATTCACCCCTCCACTTT. It encodes CASSGDHNSPLHF.

Worth noting for this clone: The junction and the germline gene differ at one end; a read error may be behind it. The chain employs TRBV6-6 and TRBJ1-4, with D tentatively TRBD1 (6 bases). This CDR3 contains 14 residues. In germline, CDR1 is MNHNY, CDR2 SVGAGI (reference sequence). The CDR3 loop is CASLSRGENEELFF. The CDR3, as DNA: TGTGCCAGCCTTAGCAGGGGCGAGAATGAAGAACTGTTTTTT.

This clone has just a few counts. This chain uses TRBV7-3 with TRBJ2-3, with 9 bases matching TRBD2. Trimming removed 2 bases from V and 4 bases from J; junction bases left unmatched: 4. Germline lookup yields CDR1 SGHTA and CDR2 FQGTGA. CDR3 length: 15 residues. The CDR3 DNA sequence: TGTGCCAGCAGCTTAGACGCTAGCGGGGCAGATACGCAGTATTTT. This sequence encodes CASSLDASGADTQYF.

The chain uses TRBV5-1 and TRBJ1-1; possible D gene TRBD1, 5 bases. The CDR3 spans 15 residues. Trimming stripped 0 bases from V and 1 base from J, with 10 bases between. Germline V lookup: CDR1 SGHRS, CDR2 YFSETQ. For the CDR3, the DNA is TGCGCCAGCAGCTTGGGGGGAGGGGAGAACACTGAAGCTTTCTTT. Translated, it gives CASSLGGGENTEAFF.

The rearrangement uses TRBV19 and TRBJ1-1, with D possibly being TRBD1 (6 bases). CDR1 and CDR2 from the germline V gene are LNHDA and SQIVND (reference sequence). The CDR3 length is 14 residues. V gave up 4 bases and J gave up 1 base, with 10 bases separating them. The CDR3 region has the DNA TGTGCCAGTAGTAAAATGGACAGGAACACTGAAGCTTTCTTT. Translated: CASSKMDRNTEAFF.

This chain joins TRBV7-2 and TRBJ1-5, with 7 bases lining up with TRBD1. The germline V gene has CDR1 SGHTA and CDR2 FQGNSA. Trimming cost V 3 bases and J 0 bases; bases outside gene matches: 11. CDR3 length: 18 amino acids. The CDR3 sequence is CASSFPEGAVYSNQPQHF. CDR3 DNA sequence: TGTGCCAGCAGCTTTCCCGAGGGGGCAGTGTATAGCAATCAGCCCCAGCATTTT.

This chain joins TRBV30 and TRBJ1-1; D remains unclear. Trimming took off 2 bases at V and 0 bases at J, with 7 bases between the two ends. Per the germline V gene, CDR1 is GTSNPN and CDR2 is SVGIG (reference sequence). There are 13 residues in the CDR3. CDR3 nucleotides: TGTGCCTGGAGTTGGGGTATGAACACTGAAGCTTTCTTT. The encoded protein is CAWSWGMNTEAFF.

This chain links TRBV7-9 with TRBJ2-4; D remains unclear. This CDR3 comprises 15 residues. V lost 2 bases to trimming and J lost 1 base, with 9 bases between them. The V gene's germline CDR1 is SEHNR and CDR2 FQNEAQ (reference sequence). The CDR3 region has the DNA TGTGCCAGCAGCTTATCGGAGACGGCCAAAAACATTCAGTACTTC. Residues: CASSLSETAKNIQYF.

The chain carries TRBV30 and TRBJ1-2; D is perhaps TRBD1 (5 bases). The CDR3 runs to 16 residues. Germline V lookup: CDR1 GTSNPN, CDR2 SVGIG (reference sequence). With 3 bases removed from V and 5 bases from J, the gap between germline ends came to 22 bases. The CDR3 DNA follows: TGTGCCTGGAGGATCACTCCCGGGACGGGGGATTATGGCTACACCTTC. As protein: CAWRITPGTGDYGYTF.

The J gene is TRBJ2-2, the V gene TRBV19; D assignment may be TRBD1 or TRBD2 (5 bases each). Trimming pared 5 bases from V and 5 bases from J, leaving 18 bases between. CDR1 LNHDA and CDR2 SQIVND come from the germline V gene (reference sequence). The CDR3 extends over 16 amino acids. CDR3 loop: CASSDQGREGTGELFF. DNA for the CDR3: TGTGCCAGTAGTGACCAGGGTCGGGAAGGGACCGGGGAGCTGTTTTTT.

The chain is built from TRBV6-4 and TRBJ1-1, with D perhaps matching TRBD1 (6 bases). Trimming cost V 6 bases and J 3 bases, with 14 bases left between them. In germline, CDR1 is MRHNA, CDR2 SNTAGT. The CDR3 contains 14 residues. CDR3 DNA sequence: TGTGCCAGCAGCCCTACAGGGTTTGACACTGAAGCTTTCTTT. Translating gives CASSPTGFDTEAFF.

The V gene is TRBV5-5, the J gene TRBJ2-1, with 9 nucleotides matching TRBD1. The germline V gene encodes CDR1 SGHKS and CDR2 YYEKEE (reference sequence). This CDR3 contains 17 residues. The J segment lost 6 bases and the V segment lost 0 bases, leaving 10 bases of the junction unmatched. CDR3 in amino acids: CASSLGMAGQGANEQFF. The CDR3 DNA reads TGTGCCAGCAGCTTGGGAATGGCGGGACAGGGAGCCAATGAGCAGTTCTTC.

The chain uses TRBV18 and TRBJ2-4; D might be TRBD2 (5 bases). V lost 2 bases to trimming and J lost 8 bases, with 7 bases between them. The length of the CDR3 is 12 residues. Germline V CDR1 and CDR2: KGHSH, LQKENI. The CDR3 nucleotides read TGTGCCAGCTCACCAGAGGGTGACATTCAGTACTTC. Translation: CASSPEGDIQYF.

The chain links TRBV5-3 to TRBJ1-4, with 11 bases lining up with TRBD1. TRBV5-3 is assigned to the ORF class and has an uncertain function. V dropped 4 bases and J dropped 8; count of bases not matched to a gene: 4. The CDR3 is made up of 14 amino acids. For the CDR3, the DNA is TGTGCCAGAAGCCGCGGACAGGGGGCGGAAAAACTGTTTTTT. It encodes CARSRGQGAEKLFF.

This chain connects TRBV12-5 to TRBJ1-6; D is undetermined. Germline V gives CDR1 LGHNT, CDR2 FRNRAP. Trimming left V 7 bases short and J 6 bases short, with 10 bases between. The CDR3 consists of 13 residues. The CDR3 coding sequence is TGTGCTAGTGCCACCCTCGGTAATTCACCCCTCCACTTT. Encoded protein: CASATLGNSPLHF.